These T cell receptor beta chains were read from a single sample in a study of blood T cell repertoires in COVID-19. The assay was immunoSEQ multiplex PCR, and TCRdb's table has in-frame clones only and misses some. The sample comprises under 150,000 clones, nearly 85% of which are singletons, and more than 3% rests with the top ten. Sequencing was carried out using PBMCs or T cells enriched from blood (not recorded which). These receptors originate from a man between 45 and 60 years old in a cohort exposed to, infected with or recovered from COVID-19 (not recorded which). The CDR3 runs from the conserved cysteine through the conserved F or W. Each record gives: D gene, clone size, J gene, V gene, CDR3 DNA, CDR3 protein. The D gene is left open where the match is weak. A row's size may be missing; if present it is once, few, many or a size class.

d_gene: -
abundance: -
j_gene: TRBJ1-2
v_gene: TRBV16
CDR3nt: TGTGCCAGCAGCCTACGTGGAGGCTATGGCTACACCTTC
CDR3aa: CASSLRGGYGYTF

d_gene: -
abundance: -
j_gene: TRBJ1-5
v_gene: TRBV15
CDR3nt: TGTGCCACCAGCACTTCAGCGCATCAGCCCCAGCATTTT
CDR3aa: CATSTSAHQPQHF

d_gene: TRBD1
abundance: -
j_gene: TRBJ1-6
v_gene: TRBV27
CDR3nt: TGTGCCAGCAGTCCCCACCGACAGGGTATTTCACCCCTCCACTTT
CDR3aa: CASSPHRQGISPLHF

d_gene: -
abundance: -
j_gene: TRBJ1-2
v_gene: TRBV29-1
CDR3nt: TGCAGCGTTGAGTCGGCGGGCAGGCAGAACTATGGCTACACCTTC
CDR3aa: CSVESAGRQNYGYTF

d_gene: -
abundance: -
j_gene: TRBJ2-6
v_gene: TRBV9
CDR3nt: TGTGCCAGCAGCGCCTATAGCTCTGGGGCCAACGTCCTGACTTTC
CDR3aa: CASSAYSSGANVLTF

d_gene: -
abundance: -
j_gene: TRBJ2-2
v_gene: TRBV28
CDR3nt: TGTGCCAGCAGTTGGGGCGATGGCACCGGGGAGCTGTTTTTT
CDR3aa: CASSWGDGTGELFF

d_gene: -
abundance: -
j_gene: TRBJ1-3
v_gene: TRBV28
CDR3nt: TGTGCCAGCAGTTTAGTTTTCAACTCTGGAAACACCATATATTTT
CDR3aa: CASSLVFNSGNTIYF

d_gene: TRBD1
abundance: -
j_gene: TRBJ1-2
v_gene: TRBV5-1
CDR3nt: TGCGCCAGCAGCACAAGGGGAATCGGGACAGCCCGCGGCTACACCTTC
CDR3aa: CASSTRGIGTARGYTF

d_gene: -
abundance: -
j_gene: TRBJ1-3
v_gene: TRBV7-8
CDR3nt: TGTGCCAGCAGCCCCGACAGTCGCTCTGGAAACACCATATATTTT
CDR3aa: CASSPDSRSGNTIYF

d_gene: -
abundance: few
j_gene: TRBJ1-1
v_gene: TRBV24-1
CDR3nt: TGTGCCACCAGTGACCCCATCCTTAACGAGGCTTTCTTT
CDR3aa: CATSDPILNEAFF

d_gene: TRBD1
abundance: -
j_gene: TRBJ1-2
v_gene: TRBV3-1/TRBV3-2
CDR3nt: TGTGCCAGCAGCCCGGGACAGTCTAACTATGGCTACACCTTC
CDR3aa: CASSPGQSNYGYTF

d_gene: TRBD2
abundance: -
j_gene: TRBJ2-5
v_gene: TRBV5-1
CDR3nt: TGCGCCAGCAGCTTGTACCTAGCGGGTGCCCAAGAGACCCAGTACTTC
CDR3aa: CASSLYLAGAQETQYF

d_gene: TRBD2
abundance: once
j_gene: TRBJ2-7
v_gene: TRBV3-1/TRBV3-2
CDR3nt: TGTGCCAGCAGCCAAGTAGCGGGAGGAGGTTACGAGCAGTACTTC
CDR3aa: CASSQVAGGGYEQYF

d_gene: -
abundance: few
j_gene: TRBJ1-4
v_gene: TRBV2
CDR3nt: TGTGCCAGCAGGCCCGACAGGAATGACGAAAAACTGTTTTTT
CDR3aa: CASRPDRNDEKLFF

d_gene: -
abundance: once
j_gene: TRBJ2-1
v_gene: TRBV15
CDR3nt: TGTGCCACCAACTCCTGGACAGGCGGGGATGAGCAGTTCTTC
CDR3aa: CATNSWTGGDEQFF

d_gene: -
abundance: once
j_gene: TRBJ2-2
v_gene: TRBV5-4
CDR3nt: TGTGCCAGCAGCTTCGTAGGAGACACCGGGGAGCTGTTTTTT
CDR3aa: CASSFVGDTGELFF

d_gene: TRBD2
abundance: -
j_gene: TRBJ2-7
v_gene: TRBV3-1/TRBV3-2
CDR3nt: TGTGCCAGCAGCCAGAGCGTGGGCGGGAGCTCCTACGAGCAGTACTTC
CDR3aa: CASSQSVGGSSYEQYF

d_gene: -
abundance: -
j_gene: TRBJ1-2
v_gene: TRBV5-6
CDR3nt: TGTGCCAGCAGCTTGTCAGGGAAAGTCTATGGCTACACCTTC
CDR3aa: CASSLSGKVYGYTF

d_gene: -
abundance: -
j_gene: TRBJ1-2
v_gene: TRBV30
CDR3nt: TGTGCCTGGAGTGTAATGGGGGCGGGCTATGGCTACACCTTC
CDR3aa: CAWSVMGAGYGYTF

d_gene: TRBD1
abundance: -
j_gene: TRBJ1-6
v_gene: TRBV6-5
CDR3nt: TGTGCCAGCAGTACAGGGGCATCACCCCTCCACTTT
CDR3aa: CASSTGASPLHF

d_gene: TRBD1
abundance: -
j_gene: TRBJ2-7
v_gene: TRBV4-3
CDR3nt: TGCGCCAGCAGCCCCGGGACAGACGCAATCCACGAGCAGTACTTC
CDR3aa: CASSPGTDAIHEQYF

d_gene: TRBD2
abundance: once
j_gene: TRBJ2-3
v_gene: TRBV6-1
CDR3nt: TGTGCCAGCAGTGAATGGGCTAGCGGATTGACAGATACGCAGTATTTT
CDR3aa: CASSEWASGLTDTQYF

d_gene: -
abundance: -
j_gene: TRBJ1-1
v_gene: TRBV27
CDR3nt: TGTGCCAGTTGGGGGTCGGGGGGGGGCACTGAAGCTTTCTTT
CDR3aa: CASWGSGGGTEAFF

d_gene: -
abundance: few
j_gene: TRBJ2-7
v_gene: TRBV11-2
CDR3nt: TGTGCCAGCAGTTCTACCCTAGCCGAGCAGTACTTC
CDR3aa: CASSSTLAEQYF

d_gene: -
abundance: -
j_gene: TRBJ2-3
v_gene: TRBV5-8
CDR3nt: TGTGCCAGCAGCCCTAGCCTAGCAACAGATACGCAGTATTTT
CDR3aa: CASSPSLATDTQYF

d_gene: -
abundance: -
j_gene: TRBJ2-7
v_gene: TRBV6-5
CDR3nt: TGTGCCAGCAGCCTGTCTTATAGCTCCTACGAGCAGTACTTC
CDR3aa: CASSLSYSSYEQYF

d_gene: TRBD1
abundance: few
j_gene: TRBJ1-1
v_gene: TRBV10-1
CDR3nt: TGCGCCAGCAACCCTTTACAGGGGGCTGAAGCTTTCTTT
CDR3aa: CASNPLQGAEAFF

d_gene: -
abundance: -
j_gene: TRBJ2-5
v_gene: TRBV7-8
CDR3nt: TGTGCCAGCAGCCCCCAAGCCGGGGAAAGGGAGACCCAGTACTTC
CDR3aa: CASSPQAGERETQYF

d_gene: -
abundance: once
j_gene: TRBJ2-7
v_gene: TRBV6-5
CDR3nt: TGTGCCAGCAGTTACTCCCAGGGATACGAGCAGTACTTC
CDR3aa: CASSYSQGYEQYF

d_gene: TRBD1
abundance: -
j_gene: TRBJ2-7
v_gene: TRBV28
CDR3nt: TGTGCCAGCAGTTTAGGGGAGGCGGGACAGGGAAGTAAGGACGAGCAGTACTTC
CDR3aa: CASSLGEAGQGSKDEQYF

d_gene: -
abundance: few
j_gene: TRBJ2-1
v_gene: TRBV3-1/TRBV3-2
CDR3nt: TGTGCCAGCAGCCAAGGCGGGGCGGCCTACAATGAGCAGTTCTTC
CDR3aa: CASSQGGAAYNEQFF

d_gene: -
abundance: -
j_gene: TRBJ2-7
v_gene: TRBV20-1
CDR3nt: TGCAGTGCTACTTTCGCTAACGAGCAGTACTTC
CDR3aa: CSATFANEQYF

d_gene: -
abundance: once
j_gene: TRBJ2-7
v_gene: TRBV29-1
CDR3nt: TGCAGCGCCGTGACTAGTTCGGGCGAGCAGTACTTC
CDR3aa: CSAVTSSGEQYF